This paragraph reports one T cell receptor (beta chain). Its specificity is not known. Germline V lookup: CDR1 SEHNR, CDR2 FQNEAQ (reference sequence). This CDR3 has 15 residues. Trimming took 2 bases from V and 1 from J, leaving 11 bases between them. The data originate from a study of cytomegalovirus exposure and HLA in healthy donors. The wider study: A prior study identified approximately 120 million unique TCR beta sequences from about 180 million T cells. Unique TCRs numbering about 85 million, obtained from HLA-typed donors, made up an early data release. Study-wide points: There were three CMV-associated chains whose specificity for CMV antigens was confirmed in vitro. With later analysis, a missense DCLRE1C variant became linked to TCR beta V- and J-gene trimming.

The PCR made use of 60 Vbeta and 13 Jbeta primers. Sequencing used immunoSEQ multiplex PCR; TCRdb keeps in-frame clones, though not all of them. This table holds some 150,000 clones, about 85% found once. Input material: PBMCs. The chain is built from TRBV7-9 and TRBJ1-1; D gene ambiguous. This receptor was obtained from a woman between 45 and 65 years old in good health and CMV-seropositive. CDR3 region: CASSLTPTSNTEAFF. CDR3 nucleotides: TGTGCCAGCAGCTTAACCCCGACATCGAACACTGAAGCTTTCTTT.